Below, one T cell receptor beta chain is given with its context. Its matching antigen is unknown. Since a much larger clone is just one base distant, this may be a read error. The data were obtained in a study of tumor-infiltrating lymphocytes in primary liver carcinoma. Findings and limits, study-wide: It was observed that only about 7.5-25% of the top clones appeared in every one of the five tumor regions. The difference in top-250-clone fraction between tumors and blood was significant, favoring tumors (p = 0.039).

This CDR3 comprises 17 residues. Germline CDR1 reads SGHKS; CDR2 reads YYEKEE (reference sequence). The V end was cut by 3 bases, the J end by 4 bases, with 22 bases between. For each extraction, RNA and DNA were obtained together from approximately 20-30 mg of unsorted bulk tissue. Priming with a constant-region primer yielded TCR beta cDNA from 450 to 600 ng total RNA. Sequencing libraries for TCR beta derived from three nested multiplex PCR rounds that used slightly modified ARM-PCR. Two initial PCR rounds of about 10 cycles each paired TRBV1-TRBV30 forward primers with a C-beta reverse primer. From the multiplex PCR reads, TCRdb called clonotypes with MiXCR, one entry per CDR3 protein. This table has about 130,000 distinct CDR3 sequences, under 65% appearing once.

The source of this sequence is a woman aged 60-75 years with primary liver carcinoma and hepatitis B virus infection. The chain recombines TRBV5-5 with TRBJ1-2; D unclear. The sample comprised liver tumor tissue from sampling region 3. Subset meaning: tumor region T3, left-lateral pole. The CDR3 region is CASSSAKDSLRSYGYTF. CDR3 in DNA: TGTGCCAGCAGCTCGGCCAAGGATAGTTTACGTTCCTATGGCTACACCTTC.